This is a list of T cell receptor beta chains from one sample in a study of glioma-infiltrating T cells. TCRdb processed the multiplex PCR reads anew with MiXCR; each CDR3 protein has one entry. The table lists around 170,000 distinct CDR3 sequences, approximately 40% of them singletons. Sequencing input: glioma tissue, nonneoplastic brain tissue, or PBMCs (not recorded which). The receptor source for this set is a human donor with low-grade glioma or glioblastoma, undergoing nonglioma brain surgery, or in good health (not recorded which). Each CDR3 is given with its conserved first and last residue. D genes are given only for firm matches. Expanded clones are given a class, and other clones once, few, many or no size at all.

TRBV27	many	12	TRBJ2-3	NA	CASSSHTDTQYF	TGTGCCAGCAGTTCGCACACAGATACGCAGTATTTT
TRBV6-4	NA	14	TRBJ1-2	NA	CASRFGGTSYGYTF	TGTGCCAGCAGATTCGGTGGGACTAGCTATGGCTACACCTTC
TRBV7-9	NA	16	TRBJ2-6	NA	CASSPQRFSGANVLTF	TGTGCCAGCAGCCCCCAGAGATTCTCTGGGGCCAACGTCCTGACTTTC
TRBV10-3	NA	14	TRBJ1-3	NA	CAARPDNSGNTIYF	TGTGCCGCGAGACCGGATAACTCTGGAAACACCATATATTTT
TRBV7-2	NA	14	TRBJ1-1	TRBD1	CDSLGQGMNTEAFF	TGTGACAGCTTAGGACAGGGGATGAACACTGAAGCTTTCTTT
TRBV12-3/TRBV12-4	few	14	TRBJ2-2	NA	CASSGGGNTGELFF	TGTGCCAGCAGCGGCGGAGGGAACACCGGGGAGCTGTTTTTT
TRBV4-1	few	15	TRBJ2-7	TRBD2	CASSPGLAGNYEQYF	TGCGCCAGCAGCCCGGGACTAGCGGGGAACTACGAGCAGTACTTC
TRBV20-1	NA	17	TRBJ2-1	NA	CSASRVPRRELFNEQFF	TGCAGTGCTAGCCGGGTCCCAAGGAGGGAACTCTTCAATGAGCAGTTCTTC
TRBV30	few	12	TRBJ2-5	NA	CAWTRDYKTQYF	TGTGCCTGGACGAGGGATTACAAGACCCAGTACTTC
TRBV6-6	NA	20	TRBJ2-3	TRBD1	CASSTRSGQGVRSITDTQYF	TGTGCCAGCAGTACCCGGTCGGGACAGGGGGTCCGGAGTATCACAGATACGCAGTATTTT
TRBV6-4	many	12	TRBJ2-1	NA	CASSVDGHEQFF	TGTGCCAGCAGTGTTGACGGACATGAGCAGTTCTTC
TRBV7-9	few	16	TRBJ2-1	TRBD1	CASSLATGTGNNEQFF	TGTGCCAGCAGCTTAGCTACCGGGACAGGGAACAATGAGCAGTTCTTC
TRBV29-1	NA	13	TRBJ1-3	NA	CSGRGPDGNTIYF	TGCAGCGGCCGGGGCCCCGATGGAAACACCATATATTTT
TRBV20-1	NA	13	TRBJ2-7	NA	CSAIGSHSYEKYF	TGCAGTGCTATCGGGAGTCATTCCTACGAGAAGTACTTC
TRBV6-1	many	16	TRBJ2-3	TRBD2	CASRRRGSSGTDTQYF	TGTGCCAGCAGACGTCGTGGGTCTAGCGGTACAGATACGCAGTATTTT
TRBV20-1	NA	17	TRBJ2-3	NA	CSGRGNRGIKVPDTQCF	TGCAGTGGTCGTGGGAATAGAGGGATAAAGGTCCCAGATACGCAGTGTTTT
TRBV3-1	few	18	TRBJ2-1	NA	CASSQERFAGRRGNEQFF	TGTGCCAGCAGCCAAGAACGGTTTGCAGGCCGTAGGGGGAATGAGCAGTTCTTC
TRBV4-1	NA	15	TRBJ2-7	NA	CASSQEGRGISEQYF	TGCGCCAGCAGCCAAGAGGGCAGGGGAATCAGCGAGCAGTACTTC
TRBV6-1	many	14	TRBJ2-4	TRBD1	CASSRQGAKNIQYF	TGTGCCAGCAGCCGACAGGGAGCCAAAAACATTCAGTACTTC
TRBV7-9	many	15	TRBJ1-1	NA	CASSGWTSLNTEAFF	TGTGCCAGCAGCGGATGGACAAGCTTGAACACTGAAGCTTTCTTT
TRBV29-1	NA	14	TRBJ2-1	NA	CSGWTAFYGGEQFF	TGCAGCGGTTGGACAGCTTTTTACGGAGGTGAGCAGTTCTTC
TRBV20-1	many	12	TRBJ2-1	NA	CSADSRGNEQFF	TGCAGTGCTGATTCAAGGGGTAACGAGCAGTTCTTC
TRBV10-2	few	13	TRBJ2-3	NA	CASSEKRQATQYF	TGCGCCAGCAGTGAGAAACGGCAGGCAACGCAGTATTTT
TRBV20-1	many	11	TRBJ2-7	NA	CSARRSTEQYF	TGCAGTGCTAGACGGAGTACGGAGCAGTACTTC
TRBV20-1	many	16	TRBJ2-1	TRBD2	CSARDLAGGPRNEQFF	TGCAGTGCTAGAGATCTGGCGGGAGGGCCGAGGAATGAGCAGTTCTTC
TRBV28	many	13	TRBJ2-5	NA	CASSSGLEETQYF	TGTGCCAGCAGTTCAGGACTGGAAGAGACCCAGTACTTC
TRBV2	NA	16	TRBJ2-7	TRBD2	CASSEFRLAGLYEQYF	TGTGCCAGCAGTGAATTTCGGCTAGCGGGTCTCTACGAGCAGTACTTC
TRBV6-1	many	13	TRBJ2-7	NA	CASSYRDTGWQYF	TGTGCCAGCAGTTATAGGGACACGGGGTGGCAGTACTTC
TRBV5-4	NA	14	TRBJ2-7	TRBD2	CASRSGSGTDEQYF	TGTGCCAGCAGGAGTGGTAGCGGGACGGACGAGCAGTACTTC
TRBV6-1	many	16	TRBJ1-6	NA	CASKVLKSSYNSPLHF	TGTGCCAGCAAAGTACTAAAGAGCTCCTATAATTCACCCCTCCACTTT
TRBV5-1	few	15	TRBJ1-1	NA	CASSSRDGMNTEAFF	TGCGCCAGCAGCTCGAGGGACGGAATGAACACTGAAGCTTTCTTT
TRBV6-1	medium-sized	17	TRBJ2-7	NA	CASSYSLNRDTYYEQYF	TGTGCCAGCAGTTATTCCCTAAACCGGGACACTTACTACGAGCAGTACTTC
TRBV24-1	few	15	TRBJ1-5	NA	CTTSDPTGPHQPQHF	TGTACCACCAGTGATCCGACAGGACCCCATCAGCCCCAGCATTTT
TRBV28	few	19	TRBJ2-2	TRBD1	CASSPRPGTGGRGTGELFF	TGTGCCAGCAGTCCAAGACCCGGGACAGGGGGCCGAGGCACCGGGGAGCTGTTTTTT
TRBV5-4	NA	15	TRBJ2-7	TRBD2	CASSATGTSGYEQYF	TGTGCCAGCAGCGCAACCGGGACTAGCGGTTACGAGCAGTACTTC
TRBV9	NA	14	TRBJ1-3	NA	CASSPQVPGKTIYF	TGTGCCAGCAGCCCACAAGTACCTGGAAAGACCATATATTTT
TRBV18	few	13	TRBJ2-5	NA	CASSPNNKETQYF	TGTGCCAGCTCACCCAATAATAAAGAGACCCAGTACTTC
TRBV20-1	many	15	TRBJ2-7	TRBD1	CSAGTRDRGSYEQYF	TGCAGTGCTGGAACCCGGGACAGGGGCTCCTACGAGCAGTACTTC
TRBV10-3	once	13	TRBJ2-7	NA	CAISDAPGVGQYF	TGTGCCATCAGTGATGCTCCCGGAGTGGGGCAGTACTTC
TRBV5-1	many	14	TRBJ1-1	NA	CASSVQGANTEAFF	TGCGCCAGCAGCGTACAGGGCGCGAACACTGAAGCTTTCTTT
TRBV28	many	15	TRBJ1-2	NA	CASSASGEGFYGYTF	TGTGCCAGCAGTGCCTCAGGGGAGGGGTTCTATGGCTACACCTTC
TRBV12-3/TRBV12-4	few	14	TRBJ2-2	TRBD1	CASTRQGRTGELFF	TGTGCCAGCACTCGACAGGGAAGAACCGGGGAGCTGTTTTTT
TRBV3-1	NA	15	TRBJ2-2	TRBD1	CASRQDRQGAGELFF	TGTGCCAGCAGACAAGACCGGCAGGGGGCCGGGGAGCTGTTTTTT
TRBV3-1	NA	14	TRBJ1-6	NA	CACSQDRFRTPLHF	TGTGCCTGCAGCCAAGATAGGTTTCGGACACCCCTCCACTTT
TRBV3-1	NA	15	TRBJ1-2	NA	CASSQGGSTNYGYTF	TGTGCCAGCAGCCAAGGCGGGAGTACTAACTATGGCTACACCTTC
TRBV3-1	NA	14	TRBJ2-5	TRBD1	CASSFHRGQETKYF	TGTGCCAGCAGCTTCCACAGGGGCCAAGAGACCAAGTACTTC
TRBV6-2/TRBV6-3	NA	14	TRBJ2-7	NA	CASSYSSASYEQYF	TGTGCCAGCAGTTACTCATCGGCCTCCTACGAGCAGTACTTC
TRBV6-6	NA	12	TRBJ2-1	NA	CASSPSGDEQFF	TGTGCCAGCAGCCCTTCGGGGGATGAGCAGTTCTTC
TRBV28	NA	16	TRBJ1-5	NA	CATLPPLGHPNQPQHF	TGTGCAACCCTTCCCCCCCTGGGCCACCCTAATCAGCCCCAGCATTTT